This T cell receptor (beta chain) was documented in a study of T cell responses to AZD1222 COVID-19 vaccine. CDR3 length: 13 amino acids. Germline lookup yields CDR1 LNHDA and CDR2 SQIVND (reference sequence). With 7 bases removed from V and 1 base from J, the gap between germline ends came to 8 bases. The data were produced by immunoSEQ multiplex PCR, yet TCRdb's version contains in-frame clones alone and is incomplete. The sample lists about 120,000 clones, over 75% occurring once. The sequences come from peripheral blood, collected on day 0 of AZD1222 vaccination. The TCR sequence derives from an adult in good health. The chain combines TRBV19 with TRBJ1-5; no definite D call. CDR3 loop: CASTPDSNQPQHF. For the CDR3, the DNA is TGTGCCAGTACCCCGGACAGCAATCAGCCCCAGCATTTT.